These 32 T cell receptor beta chains were sequenced from one sample in a study of post-analysis software for immune sequencing data. Overall study findings and caveats: Several TRBV segments, TRBV5-6, TRBV5-1 and TRBV20-1 among them, were found more frequent in patients than controls.

Unique-molecular-identifier-tagged TCR beta cDNA libraries were used. TCRdb reprocessed the PCR reads with MiXCR, giving one entry per CDR3 protein. The sample includes approximately 690,000 distinct CDR3 sequences, around 64% of them seen just once. Which antigens these TCRs recognize remains unknown. The sample comprised blood. These TCRs come from a girl aged 2-10 years with multiple sclerosis.

V and J are TRBV6-1 and TRBJ2-5, with 8 bases that match TRBD2. The DNA end is more similar to TRBJ2-7, so the J call may be wrong. The germline gives CDR1 MNHNS, CDR2 SASEGT. The CDR3 length is 17 residues. The DNA for the CDR3 is TGTGCCAGCAGTGAGCCCGCAATAGCGGGATACGGCTACGAGCAGTACTTC. This gives the protein CASSEPAIAGYGYEQYF.

J is TRBJ2-5 and V is TRBV29-1; D assignment may be TRBD1 or TRBD2 (5 bases each). The J call may not be correct, given that the DNA end is closer to TRBJ2-7. This CDR3 is 13 amino acids long. Germline CDR1 reads SQVTM; CDR2 reads ANQGSEA. The DNA of the CDR3 is TGCAGCGTTGAAGATCGGGGCGCCCTCGAGCAGTACTTC. Translation gives CSVEDRGALEQYF.

The chain employs TRBV19 and TRBJ2-1, with D possibly TRBD2 on 6 matching bases. Trimming took 5 bases from V and 2 from J, leaving 16 bases between them. The CDR3 loop spans 16 amino acids. Germline CDR1 reads LNHDA; CDR2 reads SQIVND (reference sequence). CDR3 nucleotide sequence: TGTGCCAGTAGTCCCCATAGCGGAACCCCCTACAATGAGCAGTTCTTC. Amino acids: CASSPHSGTPYNEQFF.

This rearrangement joins TRBV29-1 to TRBJ1-1; a weak D match, TRBD1 (5 bases). V lost 6 bases, J lost 7 bases, and 21 bases lay in between. Germline values: CDR1 SQVTM, CDR2 ANQGSEA. CDR3 length: 14 amino acids. Here the CDR3 DNA reads TGCAGCGTCGGCGGGGGTTTCGGGACTCTTGAAGCTTTCTTT. Residues: CSVGGGFGTLEAFF.

This clonotype was seen at least ten times. J is TRBJ1-2 and V is TRBV20-1, with no clear D. In germline, CDR1 is DFQATT, CDR2 SNEGSKA (reference sequence). Trimming pared 0 bases from V and 2 bases from J, leaving 1 base between. This CDR3 spans 11 amino acids. In DNA form, the CDR3 reads TGCAGTGCTAGAGACAACTATGGCTACACCTTC. The encoded protein is CSARDNYGYTF.

The rearrangement links TRBV12-3 or TRBV12-4 to TRBJ1-2; D gene uncertain. With 2 bases removed from V and 4 bases from J, the gap between germline ends came to 11 bases. There are 14 residues in the CDR3. CDR3 nucleotide sequence: TGTGCCAGCAGTTTATTTGCCGCAGCCTATGGCTACACCTTC. It specifies CASSLFAAAYGYTF.

This clonotype has just a few counts. The chain couples TRBV6-2 or TRBV6-3 to TRBJ2-1; possible D gene TRBD2, 6 bases. The CDR3 extends over 14 amino acids. Germline CDR1 and CDR2: MNHEY and SVGEGT. With 4 bases removed from V and 4 bases from J, the gap between germline ends came to 11 bases. CDR3 sequence: CASSSVLAYNEQFF. The CDR3, as DNA: TGTGCCAGCAGTTCGGTACTAGCTTACAATGAGCAGTTCTTC.

This clonotype has a handful of counts. This rearrangement joins TRBV20-1 to TRBJ1-2; 8 nucleotides agree with TRBD1. The germline CDR1 and CDR2 sequences are DFQATT and SNEGSKA (reference sequence). CDR3 size: 16 residues. V shed 0 bases and J 0 bases; nucleotides not matched to a gene: 6. CDR3 sequence: CSAREDRGKANYGYTF. For the CDR3, the DNA is TGCAGTGCTAGAGAAGACAGGGGCAAAGCTAACTATGGCTACACCTTC.

The chain joins TRBV6-2 or TRBV6-3 to TRBJ1-2, with D maybe TRBD1 (6 bases). Germline CDR1 reads MNHEY; CDR2 reads SVGEGT. The CDR3 is 15 residues long. Trimming shortened V by 3 bases and J by 7 bases, and 18 bases separated the two germline ends. The CDR3 protein is CASSYSSGGSSGYTF. The CDR3 nucleotides are TGTGCCAGCAGTTATTCCTCCGGGGGCTCTAGTGGCTACACCTTC.

V and J are TRBV15 and TRBJ2-5, with D possibly matching TRBD2 (7 bases). In germline, CDR1 is LNHNV, CDR2 YYDKDF (reference sequence). The length of the CDR3 is 14 residues. V dropped 1 base and J dropped 4 bases, with 10 bases sitting between them. Here the CDR3 DNA reads TGTGCCACCAGCAGAGGGAGGGGGGGAGAGACCCAGTACTTC. Amino acids: CATSRGRGGETQYF.

This chain uses TRBV29-1 with TRBJ2-5, with TRBD2 matching 12 bases. The J segment lost 2 bases and the V segment lost 2 bases, leaving 6 bases of the junction unmatched. This CDR3 spans 16 amino acids. Germline CDR1 and CDR2: SQVTM and ANQGSEA. CDR3 sequence (DNA): TGCAGCGTTGAACCTGGACTAGCGGGACTGCAAGAGACCCAGTACTTC. Translated, it gives CSVEPGLAGLQETQYF. The full variable domain, completed using reference TRBV29-1 and TRBJ2-5, is SAVISQKPSRDICQRGTSLTIQCQVDSQVTMMFWYRQQPGQSLTLIATANQGSEATYESGFVIDKFPISRPNLTFSTLTVSNMSPEDSSIYLCSVEPGLAGLQETQYFGPGTRLLVL.

The chain combines TRBV5-1 with TRBJ2-5; 12 bases align to TRBD1. Germline-derived CDR1 and CDR2 are SGHRS and YFSETQ. Unmatched junction bases numbered 9, after V lost 5 bases and J lost 7 bases. The CDR3 has 15 amino acids. The CDR3 loop reads CASSTGTGGAGTQYF. CDR3 coding DNA: TGCGCCAGCAGTACCGGGACAGGGGGCGCCGGGACCCAGTACTTC. Full variable domain (outside the CDR3, taken from reference TRBV5-1 and TRBJ2-5): KAGVTQTPRYLIKTRGQQVTLSCSPISGHRSVSWYQQTPGQGLQFLFEYFSETQRNKGNFPGRFSGRQFSNSRSEMNVSTLELGDSALYLCASSTGTGGAGTQYFGPGTRLLVL.

This clonotype was seen more than once but under ten times. This chain joins TRBV29-1 and TRBJ2-1, with 12 bases fitting TRBD2. CDR3 size: 16 residues. From germline, CDR1 is SQVTM and CDR2 ANQGSEA. J was trimmed by 7 bases and V by 1 base; bases with no gene match: 8. This CDR3 reads CSVEGLLAGGPNEQFF. DNA for the CDR3: TGCAGCGTTGAAGGCCTCCTAGCGGGAGGGCCGAATGAGCAGTTCTTC.

The V call is TRBV5-1, the J call TRBJ2-2; TRBD1 agrees at 9 bases. This CDR3 is built from 16 residues. J was trimmed by 1 base and V by 4 bases; bases with no gene match: 5. In germline, CDR1 is SGHRS, CDR2 YFSETQ. The chain's CDR3 is CASSPGTGRNTGELFF. The CDR3, as DNA: TGCGCCAGCAGCCCGGGGACAGGGCGGAACACCGGGGAGCTGTTTTTT.

The gene calls are TRBV5-1 and TRBJ1-1; D uncertain. The germline CDR1 and CDR2 sequences are SGHRS and YFSETQ. The CDR3 is 12 residues long. V lost 0 bases to trimming and J lost 8 bases, with 8 bases between them. The CDR3 DNA follows: TGCGCCAGCAGCTTGGTCGGAGTGGAAGCTTTCTTT. Amino acid sequence: CASSLVGVEAFF. The full variable domain, completed using reference TRBV5-1 and TRBJ1-1, is KAGVTQTPRYLIKTRGQQVTLSCSPISGHRSVSWYQQTPGQGLQFLFEYFSETQRNKGNFPGRFSGRQFSNSRSEMNVSTLELGDSALYLCASSLVGVEAFFGQGTRLTVV.

V usage is TRBV12-3 or TRBV12-4 and J usage is TRBJ1-5; 11 bases are a match to TRBD1. The CDR3 length is 15 residues. J lost 3 bases, V lost 5 bases, and 3 bases had no gene match. The CDR3 sequence: CASSAGQGVNQPQHF. The CDR3 DNA is TGTGCCAGCAGTGCGGGACAGGGGGTCAATCAGCCCCAGCATTTT.

The chain is built from TRBV29-1 and TRBJ1-2; tentatively, D is TRBD1 (5 bases). Germline lookup yields CDR1 SQVTM and CDR2 ANQGSEA. This CDR3 is 11 amino acids long. V was cut by 6 bases and J by 6 bases, with 11 bases left in between. The CDR3 region has the DNA TGCAGCGTGGTATCGGGGGATGGCTACACCTTC. Protein: CSVVSGDGYTF.

This clonotype has a handful of counts. This sequence joins TRBV6-5 and TRBJ2-7; TRBD1 matches 7 bases. CDR1 and CDR2 (germline): MNHEY, SVGAGI. Trimming took 5 bases from V and 2 from J; bases not matched to a gene: 9. The CDR3 is 15 residues long. Here the CDR3 reads CASSARQGIAYEQYF. In nucleotides, the CDR3 is TGTGCCAGCAGTGCCCGACAGGGCATTGCCTACGAGCAGTACTTC.

The sample holds a few counts of this clonotype. V and J are TRBV7-9 and TRBJ2-1; 7 nucleotides align to TRBD2. J was trimmed by 5 bases and V by 7 bases; bases with no gene match: 8. Germline CDR1 reads SEHNR; CDR2 reads FQNEAQ (reference sequence). There are 14 residues in the CDR3. The CDR3 spells CASTRREGHNEQFF. CDR3 nucleotide sequence: TGTGCCAGCACCCGCAGGGAGGGCCACAATGAGCAGTTCTTC. The entire variable domain, with the rest obtained from reference TRBV7-9 and TRBJ2-1, is as follows: DTGVSQNPRHKITKRGQNVTFRCDPISEHNRLYWYRQTLGQGPEFLTYFQNEAQLEKSRLLSDRFSAERPKGSFSTLEIQRTEQGDSAMYLCASTRREGHNEQFFGPGTRLTVL.

This clonotype has only a few counts. The J gene is TRBJ2-1, the V gene TRBV29-1, with 7 bases fitting TRBD2. V lost 7 bases to trimming and J lost 10 bases; unmatched junction nucleotides: 16. The CDR3 spans 14 residues. Germline CDR1 reads SQVTM; CDR2 reads ANQGSEA. The CDR3: CSASEGRALPEQFF. In DNA, the CDR3 is TGCAGCGCCTCAGAAGGGAGGGCCCTACCCGAGCAGTTCTTC.

This rearrangement joins TRBV29-1 to TRBJ2-5, with D perhaps matching TRBD2 (6 bases). The CDR3 contains 11 residues. Germline V CDR1 and CDR2: SQVTM, ANQGSEA. V dropped 8 bases and J dropped 11 bases, with 18 bases sitting between them. The CDR3 DNA reads as TGCAGCTCCACGCGGGGCTATGAGCAGTACTTC. Protein sequence: CSSTRGYEQYF. Full variable domain (rest looked up from reference TRBV29-1 and TRBJ2-5): SAVISQKPSRDICQRGTSLTIQCQVDSQVTMMFWYRQQPGQSLTLIATANQGSEATYESGFVIDKFPISRPNLTFSTLTVSNMSPEDSSIYLCSSTRGYEQYFGPGTRLLVL.

The chain employs TRBV27 and TRBJ1-1, with D possibly being TRBD1 (5 bases). The V end was cut by 5 bases, the J end by 8 bases, with 12 bases between. Germline loops: CDR1 MNHEY, CDR2 SMNVEV (reference sequence). CDR3 length equals 12 residues. This CDR3 is CASSASQGEAFF. Written as DNA, the CDR3 is TGTGCCAGCAGTGCAAGCCAGGGAGAAGCTTTCTTT.

V is TRBV15 and J is TRBJ1-2, with 12 nucleotides matching TRBD1. The CDR3 sequence is 13 residues long. Germline CDR1 LNHNV, CDR2 YYDKDF (reference sequence). Trimming removed 7 bases from V and 12 bases from J; junction bases left unmatched: 9. CDR3 residues: CATKSRDRGPNTF. CDR3 DNA: TGTGCCACCAAAAGCCGGGACAGGGGGCCAAACACCTTC.

This chain uses TRBV12-3 or TRBV12-4 with TRBJ1-3; D gene uncertain. The ends were cut back, 3 bases at V and 0 bases at J, with 6 bases in the middle. The CDR3 is 14 residues long. DNA of the CDR3: TGTGCCAGCAGTTTTCCCTTCTCTGGAAACACCATATATTTT. The encoded protein is CASSFPFSGNTIYF.

The rearrangement links TRBV6-5 to TRBJ2-1; 14 bases are shared with TRBD2. The CDR3 loop spans 18 amino acids. Looked up from germline, CDR1 is MNHEY and CDR2 is SVGAGI. Trimming at V came to 5 bases and at J to 4 bases, leaving 10 bases not matched to a gene. CDR3 coding DNA: TGTGCCAGCAGTAACCCGGGACTAGCGGGAGTTAATTACAATGAGCAGTTCTTC. Its protein is CASSNPGLAGVNYNEQFF.

The rearrangement uses TRBV29-1 and TRBJ1-2; no clear D. Trimming took 7 bases from V and 1 from J, leaving 10 bases between them. CDR1 and CDR2 from the germline V gene are SQVTM and ANQGSEA. This CDR3 is 12 amino acids long. CDR3 coding DNA: TGCAGCGCTACAGACATTAACTATGGCTACACCTTC. It encodes CSATDINYGYTF.

The CDR3 nucleotides read TGCAGCGTCCTACTAGCGTCGAAATACGAGCAGTACTTC. The encoded protein is CSVLLASKYEQYF. This chain uses TRBV29-1 with TRBJ2-5, with TRBD2 matching over 7 bases. The DNA end lines up better with TRBJ2-7; the J call may be wrong. Germline CDR1 reads SQVTM; CDR2 reads ANQGSEA. The CDR3 consists of 13 residues.

The chain carries TRBV2 and TRBJ2-5; 8 positions agree with TRBD2. Judging by the DNA end, TRBJ2-7 fits better; the J call may be wrong. The germline CDR1 and CDR2 sequences are SNHLY and FYNNEI. This CDR3 has 15 amino acids. The DNA for the CDR3 is TGTGCCAGCAGTGAGCGGGAGGTTCTTTCTGGCGAGCAGTACTTC. Translated, it gives CASSEREVLSGEQYF.

V and J are TRBV12-5 and TRBJ2-4, with D perhaps matching TRBD1 (5 bases). Germline CDR1 and CDR2: LGHNT and FRNRAP. The CDR3 is 11 amino acids. The V and J ends lost 5 bases and 9 bases respectively, with 8 bases between them. The CDR3: CASGPGFIQYF. CDR3 bases: TGTGCTAGTGGTCCAGGGTTCATTCAGTACTTC.

The chain joins TRBV5-6 to TRBJ1-1; no reliable D call. The germline V and J ends were trimmed by 6 bases and 3 bases, with 21 bases remaining between them. This CDR3 comprises 16 residues. Per the germline V gene, CDR1 is SGHDT and CDR2 is YYEEEE. CDR3 nucleotides: TGTGCCAGCATCTCCGCAGCGGACCCAGAGGACACTGAAGCTTTCTTT. It codes for CASISAADPEDTEAFF.

V usage is TRBV6-5 and J usage is TRBJ2-7; D is possibly TRBD2 (6 bases). This CDR3 is 14 amino acids long. The V gene's germline CDR1 is MNHEY and CDR2 SVGAGI. Trimming pared 8 bases from V and 2 bases from J, leaving 16 bases between. Here the CDR3 DNA reads TGTGCCAGCTACCGGCGGAGGGCTCCCTACGAGCAGTACTTC. Its protein product is CASYRRRAPYEQYF.

This clonotype appeared a few times. The CDR3 protein is CASSVRAALAFSSYEQYF. The CDR3 DNA follows: TGTGCCAGCAGCGTCCGGGCTGCTCTAGCGTTTAGCTCCTACGAGCAGTACTTC. The genes are TRBV5-8 and TRBJ2-7; perhaps TRBD2 as D (6 bases). CDR3 size: 18 residues. CDR1 is SGHTS, CDR2 YDEGEE, per germline. Deletions cut 4 bases from V and 0 bases from J, with 23 bases between.